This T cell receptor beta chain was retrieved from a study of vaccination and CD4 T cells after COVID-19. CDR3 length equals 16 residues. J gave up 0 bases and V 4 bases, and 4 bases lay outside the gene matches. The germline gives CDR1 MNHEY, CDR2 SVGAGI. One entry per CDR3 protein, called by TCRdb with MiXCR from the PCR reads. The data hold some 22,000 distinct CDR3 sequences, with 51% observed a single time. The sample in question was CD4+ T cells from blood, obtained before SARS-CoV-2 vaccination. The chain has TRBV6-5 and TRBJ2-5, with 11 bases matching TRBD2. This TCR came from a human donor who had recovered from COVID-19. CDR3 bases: TGTGCCAGCAGTTCGGGACTAGCGGTTTACCAAGAGACCCAGTACTTC. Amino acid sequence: CASSSGLAVYQETQYF.